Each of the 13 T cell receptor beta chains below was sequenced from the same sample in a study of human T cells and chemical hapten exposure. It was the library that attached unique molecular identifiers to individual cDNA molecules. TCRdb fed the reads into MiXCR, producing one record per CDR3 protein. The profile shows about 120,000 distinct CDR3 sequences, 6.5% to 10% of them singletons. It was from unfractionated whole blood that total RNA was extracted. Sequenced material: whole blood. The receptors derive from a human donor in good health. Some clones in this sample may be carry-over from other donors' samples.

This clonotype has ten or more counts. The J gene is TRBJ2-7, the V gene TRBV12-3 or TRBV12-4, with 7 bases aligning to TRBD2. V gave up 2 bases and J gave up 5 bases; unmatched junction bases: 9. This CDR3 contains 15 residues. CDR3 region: CASSLWRERGNEQYF. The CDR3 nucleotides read TGTGCCAGCAGTTTATGGCGGGAGAGAGGAAACGAGCAGTACTTC.

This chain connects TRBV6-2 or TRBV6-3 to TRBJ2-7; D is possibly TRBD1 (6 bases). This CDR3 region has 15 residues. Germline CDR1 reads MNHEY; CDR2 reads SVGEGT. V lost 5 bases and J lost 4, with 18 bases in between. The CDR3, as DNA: TGTGCCAGCAGTCGATCAGGACAGAATCTATACGAGCAGTACTTC. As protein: CASSRSGQNLYEQYF.

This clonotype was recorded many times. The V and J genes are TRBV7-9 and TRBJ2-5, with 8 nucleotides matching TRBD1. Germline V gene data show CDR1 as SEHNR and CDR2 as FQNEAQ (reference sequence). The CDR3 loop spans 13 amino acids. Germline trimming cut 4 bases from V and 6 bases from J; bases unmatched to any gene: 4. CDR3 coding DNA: TGTGCCAGCAGCTCCGGACAGGGAAAGACCCAGTACTTC. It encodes CASSSGQGKTQYF.

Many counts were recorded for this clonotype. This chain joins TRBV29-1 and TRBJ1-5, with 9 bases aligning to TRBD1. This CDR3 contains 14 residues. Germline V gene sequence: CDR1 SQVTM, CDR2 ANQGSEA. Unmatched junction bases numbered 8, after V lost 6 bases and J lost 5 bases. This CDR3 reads CSVTQGAGDQPQHF. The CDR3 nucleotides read TGCAGCGTCACACAGGGGGCTGGGGATCAGCCCCAGCATTTT.

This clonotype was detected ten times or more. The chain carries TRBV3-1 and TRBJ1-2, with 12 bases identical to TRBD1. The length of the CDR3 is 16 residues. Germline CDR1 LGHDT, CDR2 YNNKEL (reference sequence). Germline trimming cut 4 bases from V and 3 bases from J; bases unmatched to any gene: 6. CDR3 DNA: TGTGCCAGCAGCCCCCCGGGACAGGGGGCGGACTATGGCTACACCTTC. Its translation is CASSPPGQGADYGYTF.

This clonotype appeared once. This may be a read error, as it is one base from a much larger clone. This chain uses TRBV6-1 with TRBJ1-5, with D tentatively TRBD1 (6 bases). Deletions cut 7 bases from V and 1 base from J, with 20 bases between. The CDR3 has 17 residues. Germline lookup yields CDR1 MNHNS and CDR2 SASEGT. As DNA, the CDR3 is TGTGCCAGCACGCAGGGGACAAACCCCGGGAGCAATCAGCCCCAGCATTTT. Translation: CASTQGTNPGSNQPQHF.

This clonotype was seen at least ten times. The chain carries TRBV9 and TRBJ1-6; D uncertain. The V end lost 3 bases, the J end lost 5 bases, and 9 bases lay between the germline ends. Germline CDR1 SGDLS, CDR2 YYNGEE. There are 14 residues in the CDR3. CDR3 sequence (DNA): TGTGCCAGCAGCGGCGGGGTCCATAATTCACCCCTCCACTTT. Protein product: CASSGGVHNSPLHF.

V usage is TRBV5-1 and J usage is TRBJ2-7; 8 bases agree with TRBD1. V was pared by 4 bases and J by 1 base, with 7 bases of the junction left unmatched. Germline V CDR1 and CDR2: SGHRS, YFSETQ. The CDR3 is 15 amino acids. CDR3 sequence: CASSIDRGSSYEQYF. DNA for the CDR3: TGCGCCAGCAGCATTGACAGGGGAAGTTCCTACGAGCAGTACTTC.

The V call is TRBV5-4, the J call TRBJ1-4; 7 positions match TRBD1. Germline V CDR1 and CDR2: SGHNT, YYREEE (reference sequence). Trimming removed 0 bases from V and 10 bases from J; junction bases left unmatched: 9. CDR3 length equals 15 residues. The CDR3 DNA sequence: TGTGCCAGCAGCTTGGCCGGGACAGAGGGTGGAAAACTGTTTTTT. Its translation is CASSLAGTEGGKLFF.

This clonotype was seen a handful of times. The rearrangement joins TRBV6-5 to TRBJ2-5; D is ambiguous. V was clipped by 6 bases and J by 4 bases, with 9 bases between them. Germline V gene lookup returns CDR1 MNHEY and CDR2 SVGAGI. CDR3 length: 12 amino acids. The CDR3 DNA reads TGTGCCAGCAGGACGGTCACAGAGACCCAGTACTTC. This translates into CASRTVTETQYF.

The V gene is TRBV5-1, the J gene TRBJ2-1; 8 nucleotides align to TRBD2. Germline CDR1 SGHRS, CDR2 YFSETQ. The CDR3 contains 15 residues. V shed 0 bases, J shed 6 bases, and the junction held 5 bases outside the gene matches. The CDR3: CASSLGAGELNEQFF. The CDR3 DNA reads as TGCGCCAGCAGCTTGGGAGCGGGAGAACTCAATGAGCAGTTCTTC.

The CDR3 DNA sequence: TGTGCCAGCAGTTCGCCGGGACAGGGGAGGGAGACCCAGTACTTC. It yields the protein CASSSPGQGRETQYF. V gene TRBV12-3 or TRBV12-4 combines with J gene TRBJ2-5; 10 bases align to TRBD1. This CDR3 is 15 amino acids long. V shed 4 bases, J shed 5 bases, and the junction held 7 bases outside the gene matches.

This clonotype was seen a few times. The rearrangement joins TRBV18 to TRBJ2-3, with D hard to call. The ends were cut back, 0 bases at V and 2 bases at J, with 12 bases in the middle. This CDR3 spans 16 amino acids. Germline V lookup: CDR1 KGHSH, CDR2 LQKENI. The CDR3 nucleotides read TGTGCCAGCTCACCACCCGGACCTAGGGTCACAGATACGCAGTATTTT. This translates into CASSPPGPRVTDTQYF.